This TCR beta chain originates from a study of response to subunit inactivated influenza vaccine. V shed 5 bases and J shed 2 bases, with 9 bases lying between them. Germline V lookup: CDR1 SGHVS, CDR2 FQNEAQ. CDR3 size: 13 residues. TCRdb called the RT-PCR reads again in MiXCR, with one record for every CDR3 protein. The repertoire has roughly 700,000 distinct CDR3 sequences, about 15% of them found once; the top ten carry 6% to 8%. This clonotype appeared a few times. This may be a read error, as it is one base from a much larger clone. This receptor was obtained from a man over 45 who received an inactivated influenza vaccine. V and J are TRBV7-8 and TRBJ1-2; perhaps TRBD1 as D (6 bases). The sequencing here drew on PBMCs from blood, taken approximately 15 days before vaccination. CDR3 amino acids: CASSHGQNYGYTF. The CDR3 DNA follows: TGTGCCAGCAGCCATGGACAGAACTATGGCTACACCTTC. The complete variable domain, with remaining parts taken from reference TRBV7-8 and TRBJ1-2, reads GAGVSQSPRYKVAKRGQDVALRCDPISGHVSLFWYQQALGQGPEFLTYFQNEAQLDKSGLPSDRFFAERPEGSVSTLKIQRTQQEDSAVYLCASSHGQNYGYTFGSGTRLTVV.